These 10 T cell receptor beta chains came from one sample sequenced in a study of glioma-infiltrating T cells after dendritic cell vaccination. Time point described: after dendritic cell vaccination, including at tumor progression/relapse. Only in-frame clones appear in the TCRdb table, and some are missing; sequencing was by immunoSEQ multiplex PCR. Seen here are 91,000 or so clones, roughly 80% observed once, and the top ten hold 5.4%. Specimen: blood, collected after dendritic cell vaccination. The receptors originated from a human donor with glioblastoma.

The chain couples TRBV7-9 to TRBJ1-4, with a weak D call TRBD1 (6 bases). V lost 5 bases to trimming and J lost 7 bases, with 14 bases between them. Germline CDR1 reads SEHNR; CDR2 reads FQNEAQ (reference sequence). The length of the CDR3 is 14 residues. The CDR3 loop is CASSHRAIGEKLFF. The DNA of the CDR3 is TGTGCCAGCAGCCACAGGGCGATTGGTGAAAAACTGTTTTTT.

This clone was recorded a few times. The chain recombines TRBV10-2 with TRBJ2-7, with 11 bases matching TRBD2. J gave up 6 bases and V 10 bases, and 5 bases lay outside the gene matches. The CDR3 spans 12 residues. Germline V gives CDR1 WSHSY, CDR2 SAAADI. The CDR3 coding sequence is TGCGCCACACTAGCGGGAGAGGCCGAGCAGTACTTC. This encodes CATLAGEAEQYF.

The rearrangement joins TRBV2 to TRBJ1-4; unclear D gene. Per the germline V gene, CDR1 is SNHLY and CDR2 is FYNNEI. The V and J ends lost 6 bases and 0 bases respectively, with 11 bases between them. This CDR3 region has 15 residues. CDR3 bases: TGTGCCAGCAGCTCCGTATCAGCAACTAATGAAAAACTGTTTTTT. This sequence encodes CASSSVSATNEKLFF.

This rearrangement joins TRBV7-2 to TRBJ2-3; 7 bases are a match to TRBD1. The CDR3 is 15 residues long. Looked up from germline, CDR1 is SGHTA and CDR2 is FQGNSA. V lost 5 bases to trimming and J lost 1 base; unmatched junction nucleotides: 6. The CDR3, as DNA: TGTGCCAGCAGCCAACGGACAGGAGGCACAGATACGCAGTATTTT. Its protein product is CASSQRTGGTDTQYF.

The chain uses TRBV30 and TRBJ1-4, with D maybe TRBD1 (5 bases). This CDR3 comprises 15 residues. The germline CDR1 and CDR2 sequences are GTSNPN and SVGIG (reference sequence). Trimming removed 2 bases from V and 7 bases from J, with 17 bases in between. CDR3 sequence reads: CAWSSSTGLSEKLFF. In DNA form, the CDR3 reads TGTGCCTGGAGTAGCTCTACAGGTTTGAGTGAAAAACTGTTTTTT.

This sequence joins TRBV9 and TRBJ2-5, with D uncertain. CDR1 and CDR2 from the germline V gene are SGDLS and YYNGEE. Between the trimmed V and J ends, which lost 0 bases and 5 bases, there was a span of 5 bases. The CDR3 runs 12 residues. Written as DNA, the CDR3 is TGTGCCAGCAGCGTAGCGGAGGAGACCCAGTACTTC. Translated, it gives CASSVAEETQYF.

The chain uses TRBV6-1 and TRBJ2-2, with TRBD1 matching over 7 bases. The length of the CDR3 is 15 residues. In germline, CDR1 is MNHNS, CDR2 SASEGT. V trimming: 2 bases; J trimming: 3 bases; junction bases outside the gene matches: 3. The CDR3 bases are TGTGCCAGCAGTGAAAACAGGGGATACACCGGGGAGCTGTTTTTT. Translation: CASSENRGYTGELFF.

A single count supports this clone. The chain links TRBV6-5 to TRBJ2-5; TRBD1 aligns across 7 bases. This CDR3 has 15 amino acids. V shed 2 bases, J shed 4 bases, and the junction held 7 bases outside the gene matches. The germline gives CDR1 MNHEY, CDR2 SVGAGI. The CDR3 region is CASSYTPGQRETQYF. Written as DNA, the CDR3 is TGTGCCAGCAGTTACACCCCGGGACAGAGAGAGACCCAGTACTTC.

This clone was detected a few times. The V gene is TRBV5-1, the J gene TRBJ2-2; D not resolved. CDR1 is SGHRS, CDR2 YFSETQ, per germline. V dropped 1 base and J dropped 4 bases, with 17 bases sitting between them. This CDR3 has 17 amino acids. The CDR3: CASSLFSGSVRTGELFF. CDR3 nucleotides: TGCGCCAGCAGCTTGTTTTCAGGCTCTGTGCGCACCGGGGAGCTGTTTTTT.

The chain is built from TRBV19 and TRBJ2-1; D is ambiguous. The CDR3 is 12 residues long. The germline gives CDR1 LNHDA, CDR2 SQIVND (reference sequence). V was cut by 10 bases and J by 6 bases, with 13 bases left in between. In DNA form, the CDR3 reads TGTGCCATTGGGTCGGGTCTCAATGAGCAGTTCTTC. It is translated as CAIGSGLNEQFF.